The text below deals with one T cell receptor (beta chain). Its antigen is not known. This sample is drawn from a study of CD8 T cells in ankylosing spondylitis. Trimming pared 0 bases from V and 0 bases from J, leaving 17 bases between. This CDR3 region has 18 residues. The V gene's germline CDR1 is LGHNA and CDR2 YSLEER. Study-wide points: The disease-linked clones had a CD8+ phenotype and low blood frequencies. Both synovial fluid and blood in reactive arthritis had previously been reported to carry some motif variants. Seven or eight highly homologous variants made up a TCR beta motif, and this motif appeared characteristic of ankylosing spondylitis blood. Significant enrichment of disease-linked clones was reportedly seen in matched ankylosing spondylitis synovial fluid.

By quantitative 5'-RACE with molecular barcodes, the TCR beta libraries were made. TCRdb re-called the 5' RACE reads with MiXCR, one entry per CDR3 protein. The sample records under 850,000 distinct CDR3 sequences, around 20% being singletons. The sequence came from a male donor with ankylosing spondylitis. The sample comprised blood, either unsorted or a sorted T cell fraction (not recorded which). This chain links TRBV4-3 with TRBJ2-5, with a tentative D call TRBD1 (5 bases). CDR3 in DNA: TGCGCCAGCAGCCAAGAATACAGGTTTCGGGCCGACCAAGAGACCCAGTACTTC. Residues: CASSQEYRFRADQETQYF.